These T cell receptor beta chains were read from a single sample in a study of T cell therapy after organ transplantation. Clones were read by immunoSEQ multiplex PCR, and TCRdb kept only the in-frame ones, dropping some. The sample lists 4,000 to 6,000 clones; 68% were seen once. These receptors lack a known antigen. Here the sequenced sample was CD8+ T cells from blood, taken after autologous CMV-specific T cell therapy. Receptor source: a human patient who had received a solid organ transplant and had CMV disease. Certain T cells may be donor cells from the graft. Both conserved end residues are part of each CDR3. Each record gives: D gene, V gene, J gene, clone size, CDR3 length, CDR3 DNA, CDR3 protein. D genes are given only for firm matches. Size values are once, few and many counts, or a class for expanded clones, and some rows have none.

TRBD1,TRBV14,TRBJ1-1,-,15,TGTGCCAGCAGCCAAGCCGGGACAGGGGTTCGTGAAGCTTTCTTT,CASSQAGTGVREAFF
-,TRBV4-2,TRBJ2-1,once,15,TGTGCCAGCAGCCAAGATCGGGATCCTTACAATGAGCAGTTCTTC,CASSQDRDPYNEQFF
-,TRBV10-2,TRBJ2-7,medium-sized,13,TGCGCCAGCAGTGTGTCAGGGAGGCACGAGCAGTACTTC,CASSVSGRHEQYF
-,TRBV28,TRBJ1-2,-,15,TGTGCCAGCAGTTTAGCCTGGGTGGGTAACTATGGCTACACCTTC,CASSLAWVGNYGYTF
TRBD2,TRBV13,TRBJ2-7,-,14,TGTGCCAGCAGTCCGGGGGGGGCCCCTGAAGAGCAGTACTTC,CASSPGGAPEEQYF
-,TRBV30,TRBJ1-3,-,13,TGTGCCTGGAGTTCCCTTCCGGGAAACACCATATATTTT,CAWSSLPGNTIYF
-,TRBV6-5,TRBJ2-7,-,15,TGTGCCAGCAGTCCGATGGGGCGTGGGTCCTACGAGCAGTACTTC,CASSPMGRGSYEQYF
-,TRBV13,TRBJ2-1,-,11,TGTGCCACGTCAGGGTCTTTGGAGCAGTTCTTC,CATSGSLEQFF
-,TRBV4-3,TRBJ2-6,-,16,TGCGCCAGCAGCCAAGATTTAGGGCAAGGGGCCAACGTCCTGACTTTC,CASSQDLGQGANVLTF
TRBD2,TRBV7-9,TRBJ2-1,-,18,TGTGCCAGCACCGAACACAAGCGGTCTAGCGGGGTATACAATGAGCAGTTCTTC,CASTEHKRSSGVYNEQFF
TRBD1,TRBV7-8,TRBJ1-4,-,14,TGTGCCAGCAGCCCGGGACAGACGAGTGAAAAACTGTTTTTT,CASSPGQTSEKLFF
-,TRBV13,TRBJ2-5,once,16,TGTGCCAGCAGCCTGCACCCTAGCCCGATCAGGAAGACCCAGTACTTC,CASSLHPSPIRKTQYF
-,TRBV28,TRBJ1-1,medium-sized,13,TGTGCCAGCAAACGGGGCCTATTTGACGAAGCTTTCTTT,CASKRGLFDEAFF
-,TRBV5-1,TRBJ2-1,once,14,TGCGCCAGCAGCTTGGTGAGCGGGTACAATGAGCAGTTCTTC,CASSLVSGYNEQFF
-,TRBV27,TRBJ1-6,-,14,TGTGCCAGCAGTTTATCGCCTGGGGGTTCACCCCTCCACTTT,CASSLSPGGSPLHF
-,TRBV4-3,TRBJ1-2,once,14,TGCGCCAGCAGCCAAGACGGGGGGCCGCGGGGCTACACCTTC,CASSQDGGPRGYTF
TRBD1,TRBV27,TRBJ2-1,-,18,TGTGCCAGCAGTCTGGGACAGGGCGGCCTGATCCGGGGGCGCGAGCAGTTCTTC,CASSLGQGGLIRGREQFF
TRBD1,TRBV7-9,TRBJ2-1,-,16,TGTGCCAGCAGCCACAAGGACAGGGAAGATTACAATGAGCAGTTCTTC,CASSHKDREDYNEQFF
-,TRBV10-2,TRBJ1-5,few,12,TGCGCCAGCAGTGAAAGCAATCAGCCCCAGCATTTT,CASSESNQPQHF
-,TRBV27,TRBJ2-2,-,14,TGTGCCAGCAGTTTATCCCTGAACACCGGGGAGCTGTTTTTT,CASSLSLNTGELFF
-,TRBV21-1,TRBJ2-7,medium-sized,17,TGTGCCAGCAGCAATTACAGAGACAGGTCCCACTCCTACGAGCAGTACTTC,CASSNYRDRSHSYEQYF
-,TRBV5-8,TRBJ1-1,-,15,TGTGCCAGCAGCTTGAATCTGGTGACGAACACTGAAGCTTTCTTT,CASSLNLVTNTEAFF
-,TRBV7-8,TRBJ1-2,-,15,TGTGCCAGCAGACCGTTCCGGGGCTCTAACTATGGCTACACCTTC,CASRPFRGSNYGYTF
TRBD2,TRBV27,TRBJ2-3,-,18,TGTGCCAGCAGTGCCACCGGGACTAGGATTATTGTTTCAGATACGCAGTATTTT,CASSATGTRIIVSDTQYF
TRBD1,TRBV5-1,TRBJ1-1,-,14,TGCGCCAGCGGGGACAGGTACATGAACACTGAAGCTTTCTTT,CASGDRYMNTEAFF
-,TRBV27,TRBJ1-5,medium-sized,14,TGTGCCAGCAGTTTAAGGGGCGAGCATCAGCCCCAGCATTTT,CASSLRGEHQPQHF
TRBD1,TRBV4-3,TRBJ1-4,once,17,TGCGCCAGCAGCCCCTCTGGGGGAGGGACAGGGTTTGAAAAACTGTTTTTT,CASSPSGGGTGFEKLFF
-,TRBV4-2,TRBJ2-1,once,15,TGTGCCAGCAGCCAAGATGAGGGAGGGGGCAATGAGCAGTTCTTC,CASSQDEGGGNEQFF
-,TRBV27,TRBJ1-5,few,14,TGTGCCAGCAGTCCGGCTTCGGGCAATCAGCCCCAGCATTTT,CASSPASGNQPQHF
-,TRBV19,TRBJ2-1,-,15,TGTGCCAGTAGTATAGGCTCGAGCTCCTACAATGAGCAGTTCTTC,CASSIGSSSYNEQFF
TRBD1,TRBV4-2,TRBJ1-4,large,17,TGTGCCAGCAGCCAAGGCGGGACAGGGGCTACTAATGAAAAACTGTTTTTT,CASSQGGTGATNEKLFF
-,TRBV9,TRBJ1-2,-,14,TGTGCCAGCAGCGTAGGGGTTGCCTCCTATGGCTACACCTTC,CASSVGVASYGYTF
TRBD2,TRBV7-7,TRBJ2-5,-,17,TGTGCCAGCAGCTCCTCTTCTAGCGGGGGGGCGCGAGAGACCCAGTACTTC,CASSSSSSGGARETQYF
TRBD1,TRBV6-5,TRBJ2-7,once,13,TGTGCCAGCGCCCCGGGACAGGGACGCGAGCAGTACTTC,CASAPGQGREQYF
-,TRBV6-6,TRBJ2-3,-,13,TGTGCCAGCAGTTACTCGAACGCCAATACGCAGTATTTT,CASSYSNANTQYF
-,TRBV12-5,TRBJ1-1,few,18,TGTGCTAGTGGTTTCCCCCGGGCCACAAACTGGGGGAACACTGAAGCTTTCTTT,CASGFPRATNWGNTEAFF
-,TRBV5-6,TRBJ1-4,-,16,TGTGCCAGCAGCTTGGGTAGTCTGGTCACAAATGAAAAACTGTTTTTT,CASSLGSLVTNEKLFF
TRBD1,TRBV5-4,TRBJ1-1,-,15,TGTGCCAGCAGGCTAGGGGGCGCGGCGAACACTGAAGCTTTCTTT,CASRLGGAANTEAFF
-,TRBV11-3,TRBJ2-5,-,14,TGTGCCAGCAGCTTATTCGCAGGACAAGAGACCCAGTACTTC,CASSLFAGQETQYF